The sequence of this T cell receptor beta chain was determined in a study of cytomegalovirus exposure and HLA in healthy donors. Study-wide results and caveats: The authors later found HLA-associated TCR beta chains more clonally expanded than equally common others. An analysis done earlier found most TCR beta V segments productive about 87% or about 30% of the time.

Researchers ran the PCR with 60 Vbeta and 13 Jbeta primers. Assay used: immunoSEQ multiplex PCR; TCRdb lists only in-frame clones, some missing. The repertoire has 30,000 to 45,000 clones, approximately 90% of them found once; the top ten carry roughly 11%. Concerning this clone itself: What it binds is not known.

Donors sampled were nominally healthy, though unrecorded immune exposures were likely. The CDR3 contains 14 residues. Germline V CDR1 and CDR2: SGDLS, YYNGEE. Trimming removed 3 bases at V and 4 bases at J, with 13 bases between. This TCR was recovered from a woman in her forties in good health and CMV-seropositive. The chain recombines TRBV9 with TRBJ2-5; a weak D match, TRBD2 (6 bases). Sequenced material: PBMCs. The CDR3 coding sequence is TGTGCCAGCAGCGGGCTGGGGAGGCGAGAGACCCAGTACTTC. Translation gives CASSGLGRRETQYF. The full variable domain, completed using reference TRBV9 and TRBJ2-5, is DSGVTQTPKHLITATGQRVTLRCSPRSGDLSVYWYQQSLDQGLQFLIQYYNGEERAKGNILERFSAQQFPDLHSELNLSSLELGDSALYFCASSGLGRRETQYFGPGTRLLVL.